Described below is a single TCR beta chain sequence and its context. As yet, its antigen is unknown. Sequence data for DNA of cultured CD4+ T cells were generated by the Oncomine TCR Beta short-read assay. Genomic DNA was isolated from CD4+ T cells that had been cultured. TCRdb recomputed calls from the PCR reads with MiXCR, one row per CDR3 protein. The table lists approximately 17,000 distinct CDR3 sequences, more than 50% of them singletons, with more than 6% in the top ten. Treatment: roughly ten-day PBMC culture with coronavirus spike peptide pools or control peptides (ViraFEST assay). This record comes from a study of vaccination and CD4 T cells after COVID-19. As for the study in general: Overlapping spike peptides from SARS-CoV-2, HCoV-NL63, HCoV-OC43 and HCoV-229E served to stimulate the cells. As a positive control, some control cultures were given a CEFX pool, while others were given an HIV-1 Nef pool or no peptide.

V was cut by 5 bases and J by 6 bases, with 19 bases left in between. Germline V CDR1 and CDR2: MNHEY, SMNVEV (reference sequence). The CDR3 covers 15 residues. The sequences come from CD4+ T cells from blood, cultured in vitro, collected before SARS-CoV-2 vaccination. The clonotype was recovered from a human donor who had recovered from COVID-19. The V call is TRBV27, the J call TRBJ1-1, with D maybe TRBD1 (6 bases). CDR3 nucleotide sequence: TGTGCCAGCAGTAGGACCGCGCTGAGGGGGGCTGAAGCTTTCTTT. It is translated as CASSRTALRGAEAFF.